The next 9 T cell receptor beta chains were all read from a single sample in a study of breast tumors, draining lymph nodes, adjacent tissues. TCRdb redid the calling of the multiplex PCR reads with MiXCR, one entry per CDR3 protein. The repertoire includes some 230,000 distinct CDR3 sequences, 30% to 35% of them detected once, and 3% to 4.5% sits in the top ten. Samples came from axillary lymph nodes draining the breast cancer. Sequencing was carried out using axillary lymph node tissue. The source of these receptors is a female donor with breast cancer. Some clones in this sample may be carry-over from other donors' samples.

This clonotype was observed a few times. This could be a read error, since a much larger clone is one nucleotide away. The CDR3 ends on some other residue instead of the conserved phenylalanine or tryptophan, so this is likely a read error. The chain couples TRBV7-9 to TRBJ1-2; TRBD1 aligns across 7 bases. The CDR3 contains 14 residues. Germline assignment: CDR1 SEHNR and CDR2 FQNEAQ (reference sequence). V lost 5 bases, J lost 5 bases, and 8 bases stayed unmatched. The CDR3 protein is CASSPRTGFYGYTL. CDR3 nucleotides: TGTGCCAGCAGCCCCAGGACAGGATTTTATGGCTACACCCTC.

V gene TRBV7-9 combines with J gene TRBJ2-3, with TRBD1 as a possible D gene (5 bases). The CDR3 length is 15 residues. V dropped 0 bases and J dropped 6 bases, with 13 bases sitting between them. The germline V gene encodes CDR1 SEHNR and CDR2 FQNEAQ (reference sequence). The CDR3 sequence: CASSLAGHKSDTQYF. DNA of the CDR3: TGTGCCAGCAGCTTAGCCGGACATAAATCCGATACGCAGTATTTT.

The gene calls are TRBV29-1 and TRBJ1-3; D gene unclear. This CDR3 is built from 13 residues. Looked up from germline, CDR1 is SQVTM and CDR2 is ANQGSEA. V was shortened by 6 bases and J by 0 bases, with 9 bases between the two germline ends. DNA for the CDR3: TGCAGCGTCCCTGTCTCCTCTGGAAACACCATATATTTT. Amino acids: CSVPVSSGNTIYF.

This chain's CDR3 is CASSLHNRAGGNTIYF. Written as DNA, the CDR3 is TGTGCCAGCAGTTTACATAACAGGGCGGGAGGAAACACCATATATTTT. The chain uses TRBV28 and TRBJ1-3, with a weak D call TRBD1 (6 bases). V was pared by 2 bases and J by 4 bases, with 15 bases between. The CDR3 spans 16 residues. Germline values: CDR1 MDHEN, CDR2 SYDVKM.

Concerning this clonotype: Just one base apart from a much larger clone, this may be a read error. The chain joins TRBV5-4 to TRBJ1-4; unclear D gene. Trimming shortened V by 5 bases and J by 5 bases, and 13 bases separated the two germline ends. In germline, CDR1 is SGHNT, CDR2 YYREEE (reference sequence). This CDR3 has 14 amino acids. The CDR3 DNA follows: TGTGCCAGCAGTGATGAGGGAACGAATGAAAAACTGTTTTTT. It is translated as CASSDEGTNEKLFF.

Many counts were recorded for this clonotype. J is TRBJ2-7 and V is TRBV12-3 or TRBV12-4; a weak D match, TRBD2 (7 bases). V was pared by 6 bases and J by 4 bases, with 19 bases between. There are 15 residues in the CDR3. CDR3 sequence (DNA): TGTGCCAGCAGCTCACTGGGGGGGGCCAGGTACGAGCAGTACTTC. Protein: CASSSLGGARYEQYF.

In this sample, this clonotype turned up once. V usage is TRBV20-1 and J usage is TRBJ2-5; 11 nucleotides line up with TRBD2. The germline V gene has CDR1 DFQATT and CDR2 SNEGSKA (reference sequence). This CDR3 region has 14 residues. The trim removed 5 bases at V and 2 bases at J, leaving 4 bases unmatched. The DNA of the CDR3 is TGCAGTGCTCCTCTAGCGGGGGGACAAGAGACCCAGTACTTC. Its translation is CSAPLAGGQETQYF.

This clonotype was counted at least ten times. The gene calls are TRBV6-5 and TRBJ1-6; D remains unclear. This CDR3 region has 13 residues. V was trimmed by 8 bases and J by 7 bases, leaving 12 bases between them. Germline assignment: CDR1 MNHEY and CDR2 SVGAGI. CDR3 loop: CASARQANSPLHF. CDR3 nucleotide sequence: TGTGCCAGCGCCCGCCAGGCGAATTCACCCCTCCACTTT.

The table lists this clonotype with many counts. The chain uses TRBV20-1 and TRBJ2-3; 9 nucleotides align to TRBD2. J was trimmed by 3 bases and V by 0 bases; bases with no gene match: 4. There are 15 residues in the CDR3. Germline CDR1 is DFQATT and CDR2 is SNEGSKA (reference sequence). The CDR3 sequence: CSARDVAGDTDTQYF. In nucleotides, the CDR3 is TGCAGTGCTAGAGATGTAGCGGGGGATACAGATACGCAGTATTTT.